The rows below give T cell receptor beta chains drawn from one sample of a study of graft-versus-host responses after intestinal transplantation. Profiling relied on immunoSEQ multiplex PCR, and the TCRdb table lists in-frame clones only, not all of them. This table holds 50,000 to 75,000 clones, around 92% found once. These receptors' antigens are unknown. The starting material was unstimulated CD4+ T cells sorted from spleen or lymph node cells, obtained before transplant. The source is a human donor who was the organ donor for an intestinal transplant. The CDR3 runs from the conserved cysteine through the conserved F or W. Fields, in order: clone size, J gene, D gene, CDR3 length, V gene, CDR3 DNA, CDR3 protein. The D gene is left open where the match is weak. The listing skips clone size in some rows; elsewhere it reads once, few, many or a size class.

.,TRBJ1-6,.,15,TRBV6-6,TGTGCCAGCAGTTACCTGGAAGGAGGGAATTCACCCCTCCACTTT,CASSYLEGGNSPLHF
.,TRBJ1-1,.,15,TRBV6-5,TGTGCCAGCAGTCGAAGGACAGTACTGAACACTGAAGCTTTCTTT,CASSRRTVLNTEAFF
few,TRBJ2-2,TRBD2,15,TRBV4-1,TGCGCCAGCAGCCAAGATAGTGCGGGGGACGGGGAGCTGTTTTTT,CASSQDSAGDGELFF
.,TRBJ1-1,.,13,TRBV5-1,TGCGCCAGCAGCTTAGTCAGGGACACTGAAGCTTTCTTT,CASSLVRDTEAFF
.,TRBJ2-3,.,15,TRBV27,TGTGCCAGCAGGCGGGTTAACCTCGGGCCAGATACGCAGTATTTT,CASRRVNLGPDTQYF
.,TRBJ2-1,.,12,TRBV5-6,TGTGCCAGCAGCTTGTCCCTCAATGAGCAGTTCTTC,CASSLSLNEQFF
.,TRBJ1-4,.,17,TRBV7-2,TGTGCCAGCAGCTTATACCTGGGAGTAGCGACTAATGAAAAACTGTTTTTT,CASSLYLGVATNEKLFF
.,TRBJ2-5,TRBD2,14,TRBV5-4,TGTGCCAGCAGCGTAGTAGCGGGGCGGGAGACCCAGTACTTC,CASSVVAGRETQYF
.,TRBJ1-2,.,13,TRBV4-3,TGCGCCAGCAGTATCAGGGGTGACTATGGCTACACCTTC,CASSIRGDYGYTF
.,TRBJ1-2,.,17,TRBV11-2,TGTGCCAGCAGCTTAAGGTTCCGGGGCTTCGATAACTATGGCTACACCTTC,CASSLRFRGFDNYGYTF
.,TRBJ2-7,.,12,TRBV4-2,TGTGCCACCAGGGGTTCTCTCTACGAGCAGTACTTC,CATRGSLYEQYF
once,TRBJ1-5,.,14,TRBV7-2,TGTGCCAGCAGCTTATGGGGATTCGGCCAGCCCCAGCATTTT,CASSLWGFGQPQHF
.,TRBJ2-3,TRBD2,18,TRBV7-2,TGTGCCAGCAGCTTAGGGAGAATAAGCGGGGGGAGGACAGATACGCAGTATTTT,CASSLGRISGGRTDTQYF
.,TRBJ2-3,.,14,TRBV19,TGTGCCAGTAAAAGGGTAGAGGTCGCAGATACGCAGTATTTT,CASKRVEVADTQYF
.,TRBJ1-6,.,17,TRBV7-8,TGTGCCAGCAGCTTAATTTTTAGGGGACGGCCTATTTCACCCCTCCACTTT,CASSLIFRGRPISPLHF
.,TRBJ1-6,.,13,TRBV5-8,TGTGCCAGCAGCGGACAGTATAATTCACCCCTCCACTTT,CASSGQYNSPLHF
.,TRBJ2-7,TRBD1,15,TRBV29-1,TGCAGCGTTGAAGAATGGGGGACAGGGGGCTACGAGCAGTACTTC,CSVEEWGTGGYEQYF
.,TRBJ2-7,TRBD2,14,TRBV7-9,TGTGCCAGCAGCGTGGGCGGGGGGGCCTACGAGCAGTACTTC,CASSVGGGAYEQYF
.,TRBJ2-5,TRBD2,14,TRBV10-3,TGTGCCATCAGTGTTCTAGCGGCTCAAGAGACCCAGTACTTC,CAISVLAAQETQYF
.,TRBJ2-7,.,15,TRBV12-5,TGTGCTAGTGGTTTGGTACAGGCGCCCTCCTACGAGCAGTACTTC,CASGLVQAPSYEQYF
.,TRBJ1-2,TRBD1,13,TRBV7-3,TGTGCCAGCAGCGCGCGACAGGGCTATGGCTACACCTTC,CASSARQGYGYTF
.,TRBJ2-5,.,12,TRBV6-6,TGTGCCAGCAGTTACGGCGCAGAGACCCAGTACTTC,CASSYGAETQYF
.,TRBJ2-5,.,13,TRBV5-4,TGTGCCAGCAGCTTGGGGGTGCAAGAGACCCAGTACTTC,CASSLGVQETQYF
.,TRBJ1-3,TRBD1,16,TRBV4-1,TGCGCCAGCAGCCAAGCCAGGACAGGCCTTGGAAACACCATATATTTT,CASSQARTGLGNTIYF
.,TRBJ2-1,TRBD1,17,TRBV6-1,TGTGCCAGCAGTGATGGAGGGACAGGGGACCCCTACAATGAGCAGTTCTTC,CASSDGGTGDPYNEQFF
.,TRBJ1-6,.,13,TRBV7-3,TGTGCCAGTGGCAGGGCCTATAATTCACCCCTCCACTTT,CASGRAYNSPLHF
.,TRBJ2-3,.,13,TRBV2,TGTGCCAGCAGGGCTCCGACAAGTAATGCGCAGTATTTT,CASRAPTSNAQYF
.,TRBJ2-7,TRBD1,14,TRBV19,TGTGCCAGTAGTTCCAGGACAGGGCTCAACGAGCAGTACTTC,CASSSRTGLNEQYF
.,TRBJ1-1,.,13,TRBV5-1,TGCGCCAGCAGCTTGCCGGGGAACACTGAAGCTTTCTTT,CASSLPGNTEAFF
.,TRBJ1-4,.,14,TRBV7-9,TGTGCCAGCAGCTATGGACGGGGTAATGAAAAACTGTTTTTT,CASSYGRGNEKLFF
.,TRBJ2-1,TRBD2,14,TRBV9,TGTGCCAGCAGCGGACTAGCGGGGGCTAGTGAGCAGTTCTTC,CASSGLAGASEQFF
.,TRBJ1-5,.,14,TRBV2,TGTGCCAGCAGTGTGGAGGAGGGGCTTCAGCCCCAGCATTTT,CASSVEEGLQPQHF
.,TRBJ1-5,.,16,TRBV10-2,TGCGCCAGCAGTGAGAAGGGGGGGCTTAGCAATCAGCCCCAGCATTTT,CASSEKGGLSNQPQHF
.,TRBJ2-3,.,12,TRBV6-6,TGTGCCAGCGGGGGGGCCACAGATACGCAGTATTTT,CASGGATDTQYF
.,TRBJ2-7,.,16,TRBV14,TGTGCCAGCAGCCCCCTGGTCGGGCGGGGCTCCTACGAGCAGTACTTC,CASSPLVGRGSYEQYF
.,TRBJ1-1,TRBD1,20,TRBV4-1,TGCGCCAGCAGCCAAGATTACGGGGACAGGGGGCATCTCCGGAGCACTGAAGCTTTCTTT,CASSQDYGDRGHLRSTEAFF
.,TRBJ2-5,.,11,TRBV20-1,TGCAGTGGGACAGACCAAGAGACCCAGTACTTC,CSGTDQETQYF
once,TRBJ2-1,.,16,TRBV4-2,TGTGCCAGCAGCCAAGGATGGCGGGGTCTATACAATGAGCAGTTCTTC,CASSQGWRGLYNEQFF
.,TRBJ1-2,.,14,TRBV6-6,TGTGCCAGCAGTTACCCCGGGTCTTACTATGGCTACACCTTC,CASSYPGSYYGYTF
.,TRBJ2-7,TRBD1,13,TRBV18,TGTGCCAGCTCACCACCGACAGGGTACGAGCAGTACTTC,CASSPPTGYEQYF
.,TRBJ2-1,TRBD2,16,TRBV10-3,TGTGCCATCAGTGGACCAGCGGGGGGGCTAGTGGATGAGCAGTTCTTC,CAISGPAGGLVDEQFF
.,TRBJ1-3,.,15,TRBV6-5,TGTGCCAGCAGACTAACCGGGACATTAGGAAACACCATATATTTT,CASRLTGTLGNTIYF
.,TRBJ2-1,.,12,TRBV30,TGTGCCTGGAACATAAAGGGAAATGAGCAGTTCTTC,CAWNIKGNEQFF
.,TRBJ2-3,.,16,TRBV9,TGTGCCAGCGCCCGGAGGCAGGGTGAAGGCACAGATACGCAGTATTTT,CASARRQGEGTDTQYF
.,TRBJ1-6,TRBD1,14,TRBV19,TGTGCCAGTAGCCCAGGGGGCTATAATTCACCCCTCCACTTT,CASSPGGYNSPLHF
.,TRBJ2-4,.,15,TRBV7-2,TGTGCCAGCAGCTTCATGGGGCTAGCCAAAAACATTCAGTACTTC,CASSFMGLAKNIQYF
.,TRBJ2-3,.,19,TRBV14,TGTGCCAGCAGCCATTTCAGTGGGGGGACCCGTCTATTCACAGATACGCAGTATTTT,CASSHFSGGTRLFTDTQYF
.,TRBJ2-7,TRBD1,13,TRBV6-1,TGTGCCAGCAACAGGGACAGGGCCTACGAGCAGTACTTC,CASNRDRAYEQYF
.,TRBJ1-3,.,15,TRBV7-4,TGTGCCAGCAGCCAACAGAGCCCCTCTGGAAACACCATATATTTT,CASSQQSPSGNTIYF
.,TRBJ1-2,.,14,TRBV19,TGTGCCACCAGCCCCGACCCGGCAAACTATGGCTACACCTTC,CATSPDPANYGYTF
.,TRBJ1-2,.,15,TRBV4-2,TGTGCCAGCAGCCGCGAACAGGGAAGGAACTATGGCTACACCTTC,CASSREQGRNYGYTF
few,TRBJ2-2,TRBD2,14,TRBV5-4,TGTGCCAGCAGCCTTCCGGGGGGCACCGGGGAGCTGTTTTTT,CASSLPGGTGELFF
.,TRBJ1-1,TRBD1,14,TRBV7-2,TGTGCCAGCAGCCCACACAGGGGCGGCACTGAAGCTTTCTTT,CASSPHRGGTEAFF
.,TRBJ2-5,TRBD1,16,TRBV5-1,TGCGCCAGCAGCTTGGGATCGGGACAGGGGGGAGAGACCCAGTACTTC,CASSLGSGQGGETQYF
.,TRBJ2-7,.,14,TRBV10-3,TGTGCCACGGGAGGGGACAGTTTTCCCTACGAGCAGTACTTC,CATGGDSFPYEQYF
.,TRBJ2-3,TRBD2,17,TRBV4-1,TGCGCCAGCAGCCAATCGGGACTAGCGGGGGGTTTGGATACGCAGTATTTT,CASSQSGLAGGLDTQYF
.,TRBJ2-3,.,14,TRBV7-2,TGTGCCAGCAGCAAGGATTGGCGCACAGATACGCAGTATTTT,CASSKDWRTDTQYF
.,TRBJ2-5,.,13,TRBV19,TGTGCCAGTAGAGAAGGGAACCAAGAGACCCAGTACTTC,CASREGNQETQYF
.,TRBJ2-5,TRBD1,13,TRBV29-1,TGCAGCGCTAAGGGTGGCAGGGGGAAGACCCAGTACTTC,CSAKGGRGKTQYF
.,TRBJ2-2,.,17,TRBV18,TGTGCCAGCTCACCCGTCCCGACCGTTTACAACACCGGGGAGCTGTTTTTT,CASSPVPTVYNTGELFF